This is a list of T cell receptor beta chains from one sample in a study of shared clonotypes between healthy human individuals. Using immunoSEQ multiplex PCR, the repertoire was profiled, and TCRdb retains in-frame clones only, with some absent. The sample has 2 million to 3 million clones, roughly 93% seen once; the top ten hold about 0.39%. The source material was naive CD4+ T cells from PBMCs. These receptors came from a man aged 18 to 35 in good health. Some clones in this sample may be carry-over from other donors' samples. Each CDR3 is given with its conserved first and last residue. Fields, in order: D gene, V gene, J gene, clone size, CDR3 DNA, CDR3 protein. A D gene is named only where the DNA matches it firmly. Clone size is stated in some rows and not others, as once, few, many or a class when expanded.

D gene: NA
V gene: TRBV9
J gene: TRBJ2-1
clone size: NA
CDR3 DNA: TGTGCCAGCAGCGTAGGGGCAGGGCGGTACAATGAGCAGTTCTTC
CDR3 protein: CASSVGAGRYNEQFF

D gene: NA
V gene: TRBV6-1
J gene: TRBJ1-1
clone size: NA
CDR3 DNA: TGTGCCAGCAGTTTTCGTGGGGGGGGGAACACTGAAGCTTTCTTT
CDR3 protein: CASSFRGGGNTEAFF

D gene: TRBD2
V gene: TRBV7-9
J gene: TRBJ2-7
clone size: NA
CDR3 DNA: TGTGCCAGCAGCCTAAGGGAGCGGGAGGGCCCCCACGAGCAGTACTTC
CDR3 protein: CASSLREREGPHEQYF

D gene: NA
V gene: TRBV2
J gene: TRBJ1-5
clone size: NA
CDR3 DNA: TGTGCCAGCAGTGATAAGGCCCGGGATCAGCCCCAGCATTTT
CDR3 protein: CASSDKARDQPQHF

D gene: TRBD1
V gene: TRBV7-9
J gene: TRBJ2-3
clone size: NA
CDR3 DNA: TGTGCCAGCAGCTACCCACTCGGGACAGGGGGCGTCGTTACAGATACGCAGTATTTT
CDR3 protein: CASSYPLGTGGVVTDTQYF

D gene: NA
V gene: TRBV18
J gene: TRBJ2-1
clone size: NA
CDR3 DNA: TGTGCCAGCTCACCACCGGTAGGCCGGGCCGACTCCTACAATGAGCAGTTCTTC
CDR3 protein: CASSPPVGRADSYNEQFF

D gene: TRBD1
V gene: TRBV10-3
J gene: TRBJ2-7
clone size: NA
CDR3 DNA: TGTGCCACCCGACAGGGGGGAGACGAGCAGTACTTC
CDR3 protein: CATRQGGDEQYF

D gene: TRBD2
V gene: TRBV4-2
J gene: TRBJ2-1
clone size: NA
CDR3 DNA: TGTGCCAGCAGCCCGGGACTAGCGGGAGGAGGGGATGAGCAGTTCTTC
CDR3 protein: CASSPGLAGGGDEQFF

D gene: NA
V gene: TRBV4-2
J gene: TRBJ1-1
clone size: NA
CDR3 DNA: TGTGCCAGCAGCCAAGTCCTATTGGGGAACACTGAAGCTTTCTTT
CDR3 protein: CASSQVLLGNTEAFF

D gene: NA
V gene: TRBV11-2
J gene: TRBJ1-1
clone size: once
CDR3 DNA: TGTGCCAGCAGCTTAGCACAGTACACTGAAGCTTTCTTT
CDR3 protein: CASSLAQYTEAFF